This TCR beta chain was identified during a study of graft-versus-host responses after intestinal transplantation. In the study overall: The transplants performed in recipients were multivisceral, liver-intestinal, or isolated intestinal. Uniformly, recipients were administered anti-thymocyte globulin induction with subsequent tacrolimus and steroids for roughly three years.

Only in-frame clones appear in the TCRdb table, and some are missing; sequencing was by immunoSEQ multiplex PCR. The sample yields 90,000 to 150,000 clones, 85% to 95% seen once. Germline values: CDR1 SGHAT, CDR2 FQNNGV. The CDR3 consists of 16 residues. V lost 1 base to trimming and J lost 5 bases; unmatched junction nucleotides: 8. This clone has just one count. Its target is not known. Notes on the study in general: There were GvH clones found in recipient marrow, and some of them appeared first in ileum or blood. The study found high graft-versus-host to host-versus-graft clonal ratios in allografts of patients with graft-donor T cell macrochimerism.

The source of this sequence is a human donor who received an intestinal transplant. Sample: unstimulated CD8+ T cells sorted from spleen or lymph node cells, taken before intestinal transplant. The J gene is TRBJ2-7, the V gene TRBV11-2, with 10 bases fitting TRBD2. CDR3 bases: TGTGCCAGCAGCTTAGGTCCAGCGGGAGGGTATAACGAGCAGTACTTC. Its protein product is CASSLGPAGGYNEQYF.